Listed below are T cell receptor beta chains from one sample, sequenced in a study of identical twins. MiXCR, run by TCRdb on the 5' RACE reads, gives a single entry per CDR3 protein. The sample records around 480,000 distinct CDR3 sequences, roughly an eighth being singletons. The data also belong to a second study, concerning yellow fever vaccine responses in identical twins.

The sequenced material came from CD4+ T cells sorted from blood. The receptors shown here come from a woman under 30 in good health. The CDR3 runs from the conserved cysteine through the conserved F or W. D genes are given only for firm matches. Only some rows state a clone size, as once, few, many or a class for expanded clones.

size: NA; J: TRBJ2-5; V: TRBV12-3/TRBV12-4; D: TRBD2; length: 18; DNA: TGTGCCAGCAGTTATCCGGGGGTAGCGGGGGGGCCGACTGAGACCCAGTACTTC; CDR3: CASSYPGVAGGPTETQYF
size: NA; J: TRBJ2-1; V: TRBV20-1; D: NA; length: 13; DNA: TGCAGCGTAATAAAAACCTCCTACAATGAGCAGTTCTTC; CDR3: CSVIKTSYNEQFF
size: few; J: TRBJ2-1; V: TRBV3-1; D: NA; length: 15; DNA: TGTGCCAGCAGCCTCGGGGTAGTGGGGGTGGCTGAGCAGTTCTTC; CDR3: CASSLGVVGVAEQFF
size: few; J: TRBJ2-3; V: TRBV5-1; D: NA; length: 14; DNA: TGCGCCAGCAGCTCCCTAGGGGGGTCAGATACGCAGTATTTT; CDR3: CASSSLGGSDTQYF
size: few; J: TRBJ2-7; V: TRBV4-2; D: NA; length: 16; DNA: TGTGCCAGCAGCCAAGAATTAACCAGGAAGACCTACGAGCAGTACTTC; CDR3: CASSQELTRKTYEQYF
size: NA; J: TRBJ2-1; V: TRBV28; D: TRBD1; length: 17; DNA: TGTGCCAGCAGTTTAGAGACAGGGGGAAACACCTACAATGAGCAGTTCTTC; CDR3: CASSLETGGNTYNEQFF
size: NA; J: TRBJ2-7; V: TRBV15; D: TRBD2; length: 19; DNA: TGTGCCACCAGCAGAGACCATCCGACTAGCGGCAAGGGTCTCTACGAGCAGTACTTC; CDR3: CATSRDHPTSGKGLYEQYF
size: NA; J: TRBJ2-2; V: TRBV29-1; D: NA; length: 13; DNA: TGCAGCACCCAACAGGGGAACACCGGGGAGCTGTTTTTT; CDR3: CSTQQGNTGELFF
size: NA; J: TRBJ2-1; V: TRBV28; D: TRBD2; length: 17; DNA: TGTGCCAGCAGTCCGCCTAGCGGGAGGGCTTCCTACAATGAGCAGTTCTTC; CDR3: CASSPPSGRASYNEQFF
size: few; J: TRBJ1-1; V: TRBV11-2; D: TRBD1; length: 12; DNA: TGTGCCAGCAGCTTCTCGGGACAGATGGCTTTCTTT; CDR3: CASSFSGQMAFF
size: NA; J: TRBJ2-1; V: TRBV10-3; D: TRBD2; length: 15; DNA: TGTGCCACCAAAGAGGGGACTAGCGTTAGGGATGAGCAGTTCTTC; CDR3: CATKEGTSVRDEQFF
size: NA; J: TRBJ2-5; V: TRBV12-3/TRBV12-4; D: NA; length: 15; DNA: TGTGCCAGCAGTTTGGCGGGGATAAGTCAAGAGACCCAGTACTTC; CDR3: CASSLAGISQETQYF
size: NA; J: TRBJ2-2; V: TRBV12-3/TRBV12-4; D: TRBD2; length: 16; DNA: TGTGCCAGCAGTATCTCGGGGGGGCCGGTCACCGGGGAGCTGTTTTTT; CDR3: CASSISGGPVTGELFF
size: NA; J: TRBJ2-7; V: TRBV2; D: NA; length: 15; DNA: TGTGCCAGCAGTGAAGAGGGCGGGCCCCCCTACGAGCAGTACTTC; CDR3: CASSEEGGPPYEQYF
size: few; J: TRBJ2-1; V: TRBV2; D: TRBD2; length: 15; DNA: TGTGCCAGCACCCCGACTAGCGGGATTATCAATGAGCAGTTCTTC; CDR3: CASTPTSGIINEQFF
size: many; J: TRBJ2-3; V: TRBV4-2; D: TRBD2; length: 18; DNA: TGTGCCAGCAGCCAAGATCGCTTTGGTAGCGGGAGTTCAGATACGCAGTATTTT; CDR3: CASSQDRFGSGSSDTQYF
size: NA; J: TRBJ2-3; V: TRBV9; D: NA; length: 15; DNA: TGTGCCAGCAGCGTAGGCGCCCTCCGGGCAGATACGCAGTATTTT; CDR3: CASSVGALRADTQYF
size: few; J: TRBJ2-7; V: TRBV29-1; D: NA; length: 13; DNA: TGCAGCGTCGTAGAGGAAGTCTCCTACGAGCAGTACTTC; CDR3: CSVVEEVSYEQYF
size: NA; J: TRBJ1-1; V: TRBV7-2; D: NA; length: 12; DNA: TGTGCCAGCAGCTGGCGGGCCACTGAAGCTTTCTTT; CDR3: CASSWRATEAFF
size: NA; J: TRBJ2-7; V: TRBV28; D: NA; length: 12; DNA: TGTGCCAGCAGCGGGAGTCCCAACGAGCAGTACTTC; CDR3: CASSGSPNEQYF
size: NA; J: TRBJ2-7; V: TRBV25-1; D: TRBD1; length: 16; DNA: TGTGCCAGCTCCCCAAGCGGGACAGGGGGCTGGTACGAGCAGTACTTC; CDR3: CASSPSGTGGWYEQYF
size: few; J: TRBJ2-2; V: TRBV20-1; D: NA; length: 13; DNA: TGCAGTGCTAGAGATATGAACACCGGGGAGCTGTTTTTT; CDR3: CSARDMNTGELFF
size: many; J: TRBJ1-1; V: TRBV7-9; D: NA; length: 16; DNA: TGTGCCAGCAGCTTAGCGCTACAGGCCCCGAACACTGAAGCTTTCTTT; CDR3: CASSLALQAPNTEAFF
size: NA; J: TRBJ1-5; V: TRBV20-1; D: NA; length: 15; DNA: TGCAGTGCTAGAGAAGGCGGGATCGGGAATCAGCCCCAGCATTTT; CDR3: CSAREGGIGNQPQHF
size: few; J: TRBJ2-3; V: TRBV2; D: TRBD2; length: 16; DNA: TGTGCCAGCAGCAAAAATAGCGGGAGCTTTACAGATACGCAGTATTTT; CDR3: CASSKNSGSFTDTQYF
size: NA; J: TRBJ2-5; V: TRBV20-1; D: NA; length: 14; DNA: TGCAGTGCTCCTACAGGCTCTGCTCAGGAGACCCAGTACTTC; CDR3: CSAPTGSAQETQYF
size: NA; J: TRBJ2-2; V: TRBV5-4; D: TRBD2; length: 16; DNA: TGTGCCAGCAGCCGGGCGAGGACTAGCGGCACCGGGGAGCTGTTTTTT; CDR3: CASSRARTSGTGELFF
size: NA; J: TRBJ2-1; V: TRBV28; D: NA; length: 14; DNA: TGTGCCAGCAGTCCCCTTACCGGACGGACCGGAGGGTTCTTC; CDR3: CASSPLTGRTGGFF